A single T cell receptor (beta chain) is shown here with its context. This specimen comes from a study of identical twins. V gave up 1 base and J gave up 8 bases, with 18 bases separating them. Germline CDR1 SGHDT, CDR2 YYEEEE. The CDR3 consists of 15 residues. Each CDR3 protein gets one entry after TCRdb re-called the 5' RACE reads with MiXCR. Of 750,000 to 950,000 distinct CDR3 sequences detected, 9% to 15% appear once; the ten largest clones hold about 1.5%. This sample also appeared in a second study, on yellow fever vaccine responses in identical twins.

The chain joins TRBV5-6 to TRBJ1-2; D is unresolved. Sequences were obtained from PBMCs. The sequence was obtained from a woman aged 18-29 years in good health. For the CDR3, the DNA is TGTGCCAGCAGCTTGTTTGGTGTCCCCGCGGGAGGCTACACCTTC. Translating it yields CASSLFGVPAGGYTF.